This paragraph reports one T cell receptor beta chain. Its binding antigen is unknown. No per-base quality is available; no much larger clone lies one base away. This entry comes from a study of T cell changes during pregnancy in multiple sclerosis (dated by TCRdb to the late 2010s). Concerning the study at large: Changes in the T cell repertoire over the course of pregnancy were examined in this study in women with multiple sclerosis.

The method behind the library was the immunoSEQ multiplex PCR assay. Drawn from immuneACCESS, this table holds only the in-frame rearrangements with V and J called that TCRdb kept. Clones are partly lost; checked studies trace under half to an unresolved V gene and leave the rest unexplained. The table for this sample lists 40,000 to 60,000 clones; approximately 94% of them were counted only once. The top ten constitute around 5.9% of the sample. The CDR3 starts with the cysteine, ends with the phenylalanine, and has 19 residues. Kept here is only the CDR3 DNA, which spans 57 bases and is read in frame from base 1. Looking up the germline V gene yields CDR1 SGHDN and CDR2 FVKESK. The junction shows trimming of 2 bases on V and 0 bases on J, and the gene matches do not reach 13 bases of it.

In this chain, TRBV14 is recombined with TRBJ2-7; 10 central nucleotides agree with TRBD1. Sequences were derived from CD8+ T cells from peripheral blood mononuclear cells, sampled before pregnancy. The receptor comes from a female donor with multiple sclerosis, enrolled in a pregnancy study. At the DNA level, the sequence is TGTGCCAGCAGCCAACGGACAGGGGGTTATGGGCGGGACTCCTACGAGCAGTACTTC. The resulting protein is CASSQRTGGYGRDSYEQYF.